These 30 T cell receptor beta chains share one sample of origin, sequenced in a study of shared clonotypes between healthy human individuals (dated by TCRdb to 2018 to 2021). The library was made by the immunoSEQ multiplex PCR assay. This immuneACCESS table, as held by TCRdb, lists in-frame sequences with V and J called but not all clones. Of the missing ones, under half trace to an unresolved V gene in checked studies; the others have no known cause. The sample yields under 2,500,000 clones; approximately 95% were counted once. The ten largest clones add up to around 0.13% of the sample. The sample taken for sequencing was naive CD4+ T cells sorted from blood. The cell subset or site label for this specimen denotes: CD45RA+ positively selected. The receptors were sampled from a young man in good health.

This chain links TRBV7-6 with TRBJ1-1; perhaps TRBD1 as D (6 bases). This CDR3 has 15 amino acids. The germline V gene has CDR1 SGHVS and CDR2 FNYEAQ. V lost 5 bases to trimming and J lost 5 bases, with 18 bases between them. CDR3 sequence reads: CASSLTQGTGTEAFF. Here the CDR3 DNA reads TGTGCCAGCAGCCTCACCCAGGGGACGGGGACTGAAGCTTTCTTT.

The chain uses TRBV9 and TRBJ2-5, with 7 bases fitting TRBD1. With V trimmed by 0 bases and J by 5 bases, 7 bases remained unmatched. The CDR3 length is 15 residues. CDR1 and CDR2 from the germline V gene are SGDLS and YYNGEE. The CDR3 DNA reads as TGTGCCAGCAGCGTAGGAGGGGGCTCTTGGGAGACCCAGTACTTC. Encoded protein: CASSVGGGSWETQYF.

The chain recombines TRBV7-8 with TRBJ2-4; TRBD1 matches 7 bases. Germline values: CDR1 SGHVS, CDR2 FQNEAQ. The V gene end was trimmed by 1 base and the J gene end by 4 bases; junction bases not matched to a gene: 7. The CDR3 has 16 residues. CDR3 in amino acids: CASSLDPSGQKNIQYF. Here the CDR3 DNA reads TGTGCCAGCAGCTTAGACCCGTCGGGACAGAAAAACATTCAGTACTTC.

The J gene is TRBJ1-3, the V gene TRBV6-5; D unclear. Deletions cut 8 bases from V and 0 bases from J, with 11 bases between. This CDR3 comprises 14 residues. The V gene's germline CDR1 is MNHEY and CDR2 SVGAGI. The CDR3 DNA is TGTGCCAGCGGAGACCTGAGCTCTGGAAACACCATATATTTT. Its protein product is CASGDLSSGNTIYF.

The chain is built from TRBV2 and TRBJ2-4, with 7 bases identical to TRBD2. Germline loops: CDR1 SNHLY, CDR2 FYNNEI. CDR3 size: 14 residues. The trim removed 4 bases at V and 1 base at J, leaving 1 base unmatched. CDR3 DNA: TGTGCCAGCAGTGGGGGAGGGGCCAAAAACATTCAGTACTTC. Protein sequence: CASSGGGAKNIQYF.

This clone has only one observation. The CDR3 sequence is CASSPTVQTGAFF. The DNA for the CDR3 is TGTGCCAGCAGCCCGACAGTTCAAACAGGGGCTTTCTTT. The chain couples TRBV6-1 to TRBJ1-1, with a possible D match to TRBD1 (6 bases). The V end was cut by 6 bases, the J end by 11 bases, with 19 bases between. Per the germline V gene, CDR1 is MNHNS and CDR2 is SASEGT. There are 13 residues in the CDR3.

The rearrangement joins TRBV5-1 to TRBJ1-2; TRBD1 agrees at 7 bases. The germline gives CDR1 SGHRS, CDR2 YFSETQ. The CDR3 loop spans 14 amino acids. V was pared by 4 bases and J by 4 bases, with 7 bases of the junction left unmatched. CDR3 sequence: CASSLGTARYGYTF. The CDR3 DNA reads TGCGCCAGCAGCCTTGGGACAGCTCGCTATGGCTACACCTTC.

The chain carries TRBV18 and TRBJ2-6; D gene uncertain. CDR3 length equals 13 residues. Germline lookup yields CDR1 KGHSH and CDR2 LQKENI. V lost 3 bases and J lost 4, with 4 bases in between. CDR3 region: CASSPQGANVLTF. CDR3 sequence (DNA): TGTGCCAGCTCACCCCAGGGGGCCAACGTCCTGACTTTC.

V usage is TRBV2 and J usage is TRBJ1-1, with D perhaps TRBD1 (5 bases). CDR1 and CDR2 (germline): SNHLY, FYNNEI. V was cut by 7 bases and J by 0 bases, with 9 bases left in between. The CDR3 has 13 amino acids. CDR3 DNA sequence: TGTGCCAGCATACAGGAGGTGAACACTGAAGCTTTCTTT. Translation: CASIQEVNTEAFF.

This clone has just a few counts. The chain employs TRBV7-9 and TRBJ2-1, with TRBD2 identical over 10 bases. The CDR3 is 16 amino acids. The germline CDR1 and CDR2 sequences are SEHNR and FQNEAQ (reference sequence). V dropped 5 bases and J dropped 0; count of bases not matched to a gene: 4. Here the CDR3 reads CASSHSGRSSYNEQFF. The CDR3 DNA reads TGTGCCAGCAGCCATAGCGGGAGGAGCTCCTACAATGAGCAGTTCTTC.

On this clone: Additional DNA sequences in this sample encode the identical CDR3. The chain has TRBV7-9 and TRBJ1-1; 9 bases align to TRBD1. The V gene end was trimmed by 3 bases and the J gene end by 0 bases; junction bases not matched to a gene: 2. Germline V lookup: CDR1 SEHNR, CDR2 FQNEAQ (reference sequence). This CDR3 has 15 amino acids. The DNA of the CDR3 is TGTGCCAGCAGCTTGGGGACAGGGATGAACACTGAAGCTTTCTTT. Its translation is CASSLGTGMNTEAFF.

This rearrangement joins TRBV5-6 to TRBJ2-3; D is perhaps TRBD1 or TRBD2 (5 bases each). The CDR3 totals 17 residues. V lost 3 bases and J 0 bases, leaving 17 bases between the germline ends. Germline CDR1 is SGHDT and CDR2 is YYEEEE. The CDR3 sequence is CASSSSRDLASTDTQYF. CDR3 coding DNA: TGTGCCAGCAGCTCCAGTCGGGACCTGGCTAGCACAGATACGCAGTATTTT.

The V and J genes are TRBV27 and TRBJ2-6; D gene unclear. Trimming cost V 10 bases and J 0 bases, with 16 bases left between them. The germline gives CDR1 MNHEY, CDR2 SMNVEV (reference sequence). The CDR3 spans 16 residues. CDR3 in DNA: TGTGCCACCAAGTTGAGTTGGCCCTCTGGGGCCAACGTCCTGACTTTC. It is translated as CATKLSWPSGANVLTF.

The rearrangement uses TRBV10-3 and TRBJ1-6; no firm D call. The CDR3 length is 14 residues. V shed 3 bases and J shed 10 bases, with 13 bases lying between them. Germline V gives CDR1 ENHRY, CDR2 SYGVKD. In DNA, the CDR3 is TGTGCCATCAGTGAAGGATCATTTTTCTCACCCCTCCACTTT. Translating it yields CAISEGSFFSPLHF.

This clone was seen a single time. The sample contains more than one DNA sequence encoding this CDR3. The gene calls are TRBV5-1 and TRBJ1-6, with TRBD1 as a possible D gene (5 bases). CDR1 SGHRS and CDR2 YFSETQ come from the germline V gene. V was pared by 1 base and J by 6 bases, with 8 bases between. The CDR3 totals 14 residues. The CDR3 sequence: CASSLSQGNSPLHF. As DNA, the CDR3 is TGCGCCAGCAGCTTGTCGCAGGGTAATTCACCCCTCCACTTT.

The chain combines TRBV7-9 with TRBJ2-5, with 10 bases lining up with TRBD1. Germline CDR1 is SEHNR and CDR2 is FQNEAQ (reference sequence). With 4 bases clipped from V and 5 bases from J, the junction kept 7 bases outside the gene matches. This CDR3 contains 15 residues. CDR3 amino acids: CASSSGQGILETQYF. The CDR3 DNA reads as TGTGCCAGCAGCTCGGGACAGGGGATCCTCGAGACCCAGTACTTC.

The chain recombines TRBV11-1 with TRBJ2-5; 8 positions match TRBD1. The CDR3 runs 13 residues. Germline V gives CDR1 SGHAT, CDR2 FQDESV (reference sequence). Trimming at V came to 4 bases and at J to 4 bases, leaving 2 bases not matched to a gene. The CDR3, as DNA: TGTGCCAGCAGCTGGACAGGGAGAGAGACCCAGTACTTC. Translated, it gives CASSWTGRETQYF.

This sequence joins TRBV29-1 and TRBJ1-1; D might be TRBD1 (5 bases). This CDR3 has 13 residues. Trimming took off 5 bases at V and 1 base at J, with 11 bases between the two ends. Germline CDR1 SQVTM, CDR2 ANQGSEA. CDR3 loop: CSVQMTANTEAFF. In DNA, the CDR3 is TGCAGCGTTCAGATGACAGCGAACACTGAAGCTTTCTTT.

The V call is TRBV5-1, the J call TRBJ2-6; 7 bases are a match to TRBD1. Germline V gene sequence: CDR1 SGHRS, CDR2 YFSETQ. The CDR3 loop spans 16 amino acids. J was trimmed by 4 bases and V by 4 bases; bases with no gene match: 8. The CDR3 bases are TGCGCCAGCAGCGCGACAGGGAATGCGGGGGCCAACGTCCTGACTTTC. Its protein product is CASSATGNAGANVLTF.

V usage is TRBV5-1 and J usage is TRBJ1-4, with 7 positions matching TRBD1. V shed 2 bases and J 7 bases; nucleotides not matched to a gene: 8. CDR3 length: 15 residues. Germline lookup yields CDR1 SGHRS and CDR2 YFSETQ. Here the CDR3 DNA reads TGCGCCAGCAGCTTTGGACAACAGGGGAGTGAAAAACTGTTTTTT. This encodes CASSFGQQGSEKLFF.

This clone was picked up one time. This chain joins TRBV27 and TRBJ2-1; TRBD2 matches 7 bases. This CDR3 contains 15 residues. Germline loops: CDR1 MNHEY, CDR2 SMNVEV (reference sequence). With 2 bases clipped from V and 2 bases from J, the junction kept 3 bases outside the gene matches. The CDR3 DNA reads as TGTGCCAGCAGTTTAACCGGGAGGCCCTACAATGAGCAGTTCTTC. Its protein is CASSLTGRPYNEQFF.

Regarding this clone: Distinct nucleotide sequences in the sample also encode this CDR3. This chain joins TRBV5-1 and TRBJ2-6; the D is unclear. V lost 1 base, J lost 0 bases, and 5 bases lay in between. CDR3 size: 15 residues. Germline loops: CDR1 SGHRS, CDR2 YFSETQ. In DNA, the CDR3 is TGCGCCAGCAGCTTGAGGGACTCTGGGGCCAACGTCCTGACTTTC. Amino acids: CASSLRDSGANVLTF.

This clone is a singleton in its sample. Other DNA variants within this sample encode the same CDR3. The V gene is TRBV19, the J gene TRBJ1-5; D might be TRBD1 (6 bases). Per germline, CDR1 LNHDA and CDR2 SQIVND (reference sequence). CDR3 length equals 15 residues. Trimming pared 3 bases from V and 3 bases from J, leaving 12 bases between. CDR3: CASSIGQPSNQPQHF. The CDR3 DNA is TGTGCCAGTAGTATCGGACAGCCTTCCAATCAGCCCCAGCATTTT.

The CDR3 loop reads CASSLDLVFGDSSGELFF. In nucleotides, the CDR3 is TGTGCCAGCAGCTTAGATCTAGTTTTTGGCGATAGTAGCGGGGAGCTGTTTTTT. The chain has TRBV7-2 and TRBJ2-2; D gene ambiguous. Germline CDR1 SGHTA, CDR2 FQGNSA. The CDR3 extends over 18 amino acids. V lost 1 base to trimming and J lost 7 bases, with 22 bases between them.

On this clone itself: Other DNA sequences within the sample encode an identical CDR3. The CDR3 coding sequence is TGTGCCAGCAGGGGGACTAGCGGGAACACCGGGGAGCTGTTTTTT. Translated, it gives CASRGTSGNTGELFF. The chain employs TRBV6-5 and TRBJ2-2, with TRBD2 matching 11 bases. With V trimmed by 6 bases and J by 1 base, 1 base remained unmatched. The CDR3 is 15 amino acids. CDR1 is MNHEY, CDR2 SVGAGI, per germline.

The chain recombines TRBV6-1 with TRBJ2-4, with TRBD2 as a possible D gene (5 bases). Per germline, CDR1 MNHNS and CDR2 SASEGT. The length of the CDR3 is 14 residues. With 3 bases removed from V and 9 bases from J, the gap between germline ends came to 15 bases. The CDR3 bases are TGTGCCAGCAGTGATAGACCGGGATTCGGCATTCAGTACTTC. As protein: CASSDRPGFGIQYF.

The rearrangement joins TRBV29-1 to TRBJ2-7, with D unresolved. CDR1 and CDR2 (germline): SQVTM, ANQGSEA. This CDR3 has 13 amino acids. The V and J ends lost 0 bases and 0 bases respectively, with 6 bases between them. As DNA, the CDR3 is TGCAGCGTTGAAGACAGGAGCTCCTACGAGCAGTACTTC. It is translated as CSVEDRSSYEQYF.

The chain has TRBV4-1 and TRBJ2-7; D gene ambiguous. V was trimmed by 1 base and J by 4 bases, leaving 17 bases between them. Looked up from germline, CDR1 is MGHRA and CDR2 is YSYEKL. This CDR3 has 16 amino acids. Here the CDR3 reads CASSQGTAFLSYEQYF. As DNA, the CDR3 is TGCGCCAGCAGCCAAGGCACAGCTTTTTTATCTTACGAGCAGTACTTC.

The V gene is TRBV6-5, the J gene TRBJ2-7; possible D gene TRBD1, 6 bases. The CDR3 runs to 15 residues. Germline CDR1 reads MNHEY; CDR2 reads SVGAGI. Trimming shortened V by 2 bases and J by 2 bases, and 13 bases separated the two germline ends. The CDR3 nucleotides are TGTGCCAGCAGTTACGAGCCCAGGGGTCCCTACGAGCAGTACTTC. It is translated as CASSYEPRGPYEQYF.

V usage is TRBV4-1 and J usage is TRBJ2-5; possible D gene TRBD2, 5 bases. Germline V gene sequence: CDR1 MGHRA, CDR2 YSYEKL. V shed 0 bases and J shed 2 bases, with 13 bases lying between them. The CDR3 covers 16 residues. The CDR3 reads CASSQDRSGSQETQYF. CDR3 DNA sequence: TGCGCCAGCAGCCAAGATCGGAGCGGCAGTCAAGAGACCCAGTACTTC.